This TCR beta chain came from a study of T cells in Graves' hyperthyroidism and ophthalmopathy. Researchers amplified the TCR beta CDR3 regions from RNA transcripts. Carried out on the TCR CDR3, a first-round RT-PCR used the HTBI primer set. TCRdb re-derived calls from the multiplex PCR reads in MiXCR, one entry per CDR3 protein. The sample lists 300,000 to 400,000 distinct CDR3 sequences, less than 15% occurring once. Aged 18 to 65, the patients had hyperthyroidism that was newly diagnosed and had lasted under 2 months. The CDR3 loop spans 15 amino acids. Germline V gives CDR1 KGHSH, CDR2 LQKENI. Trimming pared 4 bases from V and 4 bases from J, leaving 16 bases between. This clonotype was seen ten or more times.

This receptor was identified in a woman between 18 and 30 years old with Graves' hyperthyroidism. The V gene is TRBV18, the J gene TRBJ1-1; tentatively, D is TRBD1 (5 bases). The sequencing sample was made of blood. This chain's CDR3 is CASSLQDPTGTEAFF. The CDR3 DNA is TGTGCCAGCTCACTACAGGATCCCACGGGCACTGAAGCTTTCTTT.